Listed below are T cell receptor beta chains from one sample, sequenced in a study of shared clonotypes between healthy human individuals. Clones were read by immunoSEQ multiplex PCR, and TCRdb kept only the in-frame ones, dropping some. The sample contains a few million clones, more than 80% of which appear only once. Specimen: naive CD4+ T cells sorted from blood. These receptors all come from a man aged 18 to 35 in good health. CDR3s include the opening cysteine and the closing phenylalanine or tryptophan. The D gene is left open where the match is weak. Clone size is not always given. Where it is, it says once, few, many or a class for expanded clones.

d_gene,v_gene,abundance,j_gene,CDR3aa,CDR3nt
-,TRBV10-2,-,TRBJ1-1,CASSESRANTEAFF,TGCGCCAGCAGTGAGTCCAGGGCGAACACTGAAGCTTTCTTT
-,TRBV28,-,TRBJ2-7,CASSLDTAEQYF,TGTGCCAGCAGTTTAGATACAGCGGAGCAGTACTTC
-,TRBV29-1,-,TRBJ2-5,CSVPYGGNQETQYF,TGCAGCGTTCCCTACGGGGGTAATCAGGAGACCCAGTACTTC
-,TRBV30,-,TRBJ1-2,CAWSKLGLNYGYTF,TGTGCCTGGAGTAAACTAGGGCTCAACTATGGCTACACCTTC
-,TRBV29-1,-,TRBJ1-2,CSVEMGRSYGYTF,TGCAGCGTTGAAATGGGGCGCAGCTATGGCTACACCTTC
TRBD1,TRBV6-5,-,TRBJ2-7,CASRLRRDRGGEQYF,TGTGCCAGCAGGCTCCGCCGGGACAGGGGAGGCGAGCAGTACTTC
-,TRBV19,-,TRBJ2-7,CASSPGPGTSYEQYF,TGTGCCAGTAGTCCCGGACCCGGGACCTCCTACGAGCAGTACTTC
-,TRBV15,-,TRBJ2-3,CATSREAGGPGTDTQYF,TGTGCCACCAGCAGAGAGGCAGGCGGGCCTGGCACAGATACGCAGTATTTT
TRBD1,TRBV5-1,-,TRBJ2-2,CASGQGAANTGELFF,TGCGCCAGCGGACAGGGGGCCGCGAACACCGGGGAGCTGTTTTTT
-,TRBV10-2,once,TRBJ2-7,CASGGLGTYEQYF,TGCGCCAGCGGCGGGCTGGGAACCTACGAGCAGTACTTC